This T cell receptor (beta chain) was identified in a study of shared clonotypes between healthy human individuals. Overall study: Samples came from a couple of female and three male donors aged 18 to 49. The study's findings and limits: Shared clonotypes across all four donors exceeded non-shared ones in generation probability.

Several immunoSEQ plates held equal portions of the genomic DNA taken from each subset. Clones were sequenced by immunoSEQ multiplex PCR, and TCRdb holds only the in-frame ones, with some missing. The data show over 2 million clones, about 90% seen once. Trimming took off 0 bases at V and 8 bases at J, with 9 bases between the two ends. The CDR3 runs 14 residues. Germline V gives CDR1 SGHRS, CDR2 YFSETQ. On this clone: Its specificity is not known.

V usage is TRBV5-1 and J usage is TRBJ1-6, with D unclear. Sample: naive CD4+ T cells from PBMCs. Documented subset: CD45RA+ positively selected. The receptor's source is a man aged 18-30 years in good health. Some clones in this sample may be carry-over from other donors' samples. In DNA, the CDR3 is TGCGCCAGCAGCTTGGAAATCCGGGATTCACCCCTCCACTTT. Translating it yields CASSLEIRDSPLHF.